The 22 T cell receptor beta chains given below trace back to one sample, sequenced in a study of human T cells and chemical hapten exposure. TCRdb independently ran MiXCR on the RACE reads; one entry per CDR3 protein. The sample consists of around 67,000 distinct CDR3 sequences, approximately 9% of them appearing once. As for time point: patch test 2, 6 weeks after DPC sensitization. Treatment meaning: therapeutic diphenylcyclopropenone sensitization with weekly scalp DPC. Sequences were derived from whole blood, sampled in connection with sensitization to the hapten diphenylcyclopropenone (DPC). The receptors were sampled from a woman between 50 and 59 years old with alopecia areata. Some clones in this sample may be carry-over from other donors' samples.

This clonotype has a count of ten or more. V gene TRBV20-1 combines with J gene TRBJ2-3; 7 bases are a match to TRBD1. The CDR3 length is 13 residues. The germline CDR1 and CDR2 sequences are DFQATT and SNEGSKA (reference sequence). V lost 3 bases to trimming and J lost 3 bases; unmatched junction nucleotides: 3. CDR3 loop: CSARRGRTDTQYF. In DNA form, the CDR3 reads TGCAGTGCTAGGAGGGGGCGGACAGATACGCAGTATTTT.

This clonotype was counted at least ten times. V and J are TRBV12-3 or TRBV12-4 and TRBJ1-4; D remains unclear. This CDR3 comprises 14 residues. Trimming left V 5 bases short and J 8 bases short, with 15 bases between. The CDR3 is CASSPQIPGEKLFF. For the CDR3, the DNA is TGTGCCAGCAGTCCACAGATCCCCGGGGAAAAACTGTTTTTT.

This clonotype was seen only a few times. This chain links TRBV2 with TRBJ1-1; D ambiguous. Per germline, CDR1 SNHLY and CDR2 FYNNEI. This CDR3 contains 11 residues. The V gene lost 10 bases and the J gene lost 5 bases, with 11 bases spanning the gap. The CDR3 here is CAIIRRTEAFF. CDR3 in DNA: TGTGCCATAATCAGGAGGACTGAAGCTTTCTTT.

This clonotype occurred a few times. V and J are TRBV9 and TRBJ2-3; D might be TRBD2 (6 bases). V was trimmed by 2 bases and J by 5 bases, leaving 12 bases between them. CDR1 is SGDLS, CDR2 YYNGEE, per germline. CDR3 length: 14 residues. CDR3 in DNA: TGTGCCAGCAGCGTGGAGGGAGCGGGAGATACGCAGTATTTT. Translation gives CASSVEGAGDTQYF.

A few counts support this clonotype. The rearrangement uses TRBV10-3 and TRBJ1-1, with D possibly being TRBD1 (5 bases). The germline CDR1 and CDR2 sequences are ENHRY and SYGVKD. V was clipped by 10 bases and J by 2 bases, with 17 bases between them. CDR3 length: 14 amino acids. DNA of the CDR3: TGTGCCAGTACGCGCGACGGGGGTAACACTGAAGCTTTCTTT. Protein: CASTRDGGNTEAFF.

The gene calls are TRBV6-5 and TRBJ1-6; D perhaps matches TRBD1 (6 bases). V was pared by 7 bases and J by 10 bases, with 17 bases between. The CDR3 is 14 amino acids. CDR1 is MNHEY and CDR2 is SVGAGI in the germline V gene. The CDR3 nucleotides read TGTGCCAGCACCCTCTCAGGGGCGCGGTCACCCCTCCACTTT. This translates into CASTLSGARSPLHF.

This clonotype was seen only a few times. The chain couples TRBV4-1 to TRBJ1-5; the D is unclear. Germline CDR1 is MGHRA and CDR2 is YSYEKL. This CDR3 has 15 residues. V lost 1 base, J lost 6 bases, and 13 bases lay in between. The CDR3 here is CASSQGRPGPQPQHF. CDR3 bases: TGCGCCAGCAGCCAAGGCCGGCCAGGACCTCAGCCCCAGCATTTT.

The genes are TRBV12-3 or TRBV12-4 and TRBJ2-2; 14 bases fit TRBD2. CDR3 size: 17 residues. The V gene end was trimmed by 3 bases and the J gene end by 3 bases; junction bases not matched to a gene: 3. The CDR3 bases are TGTGCCAGCAGTTTGACTAGCGGGAGGGGGTACACCGGGGAGCTGTTTTTT. It encodes CASSLTSGRGYTGELFF.

This clonotype turned up a few times. The chain is built from TRBV12-5 and TRBJ1-5; D is undetermined. V gave up 1 base and J gave up 10 bases, with 11 bases separating them. Germline loops: CDR1 LGHNT, CDR2 FRNRAP. The CDR3 is 13 amino acids. CDR3 sequence reads: CASGLGAQSPQHF. The CDR3 DNA reads as TGTGCTAGTGGTTTGGGGGCCCAGTCACCCCAGCATTTT.

This clonotype has just a few counts. The chain employs TRBV28 and TRBJ2-5; TRBD1 or TRBD2 may be the D gene (5 bases each). The germline CDR1 and CDR2 sequences are MDHEN and SYDVKM. Trimming cost V 7 bases and J 5 bases, with 14 bases left between them. CDR3 length equals 13 residues. CDR3 amino acids: CASTAGGPETQYF. The CDR3 region has the DNA TGTGCCAGCACGGCTGGGGGTCCCGAGACCCAGTACTTC.

The gene calls are TRBV27 and TRBJ2-7; D is possibly TRBD1 (6 bases). The V and J ends lost 2 bases and 2 bases respectively, with 10 bases between them. CDR3 length: 14 residues. Looked up from germline, CDR1 is MNHEY and CDR2 is SMNVEV (reference sequence). CDR3 in DNA: TGTGCCAGCAGTTTAGGCAGGGGACCCTACGAGCAGTACTTC. Its protein product is CASSLGRGPYEQYF.

Many counts were recorded for this clonotype. The genes are TRBV7-2 and TRBJ1-1; TRBD1 might be the D (6 bases). This CDR3 spans 13 amino acids. V lost 4 bases to trimming and J lost 3 bases, with 9 bases between them. Per germline, CDR1 SGHTA and CDR2 FQGNSA. This CDR3 is CASSSQGDTEAFF. The CDR3 DNA follows: TGTGCCAGCAGCTCACAGGGAGACACTGAAGCTTTCTTT.

The chain has TRBV20-1 and TRBJ2-6, with no clear D. Germline CDR1 is DFQATT and CDR2 is SNEGSKA (reference sequence). The V gene lost 4 bases and the J gene lost 4 bases, with 8 bases spanning the gap. CDR3 length equals 13 residues. DNA of the CDR3: TGCAGTGCTACCCGGCCCGGGGCCAACGTCCTGACTTTC. It codes for CSATRPGANVLTF.

V gene TRBV3-1 combines with J gene TRBJ1-2; the D gene is possibly TRBD1 (6 bases). The CDR3 runs 16 residues. Per the germline V gene, CDR1 is LGHDT and CDR2 is YNNKEL (reference sequence). Trimming took off 0 bases at V and 5 bases at J, with 16 bases between the two ends. The CDR3 region has the DNA TGTGCCAGCAGCCAAGATCGGAGGGGGAGTCGATATGGCTACACCTTC. As protein: CASSQDRRGSRYGYTF.

This clonotype was observed many times. CDR3 sequence reads: CASSVEGTSSYNSPLHF. The CDR3 DNA reads as TGTGCCAGCAGCGTCGAAGGAACGAGCTCCTATAATTCACCCCTCCACTTT. The chain couples TRBV9 to TRBJ1-6; D gene uncertain. The V gene's germline CDR1 is SGDLS and CDR2 YYNGEE. This CDR3 is built from 17 residues. V lost 2 bases and J 0 bases, leaving 12 bases between the germline ends.

The chain couples TRBV2 to TRBJ2-3; D tentatively fits TRBD1 or TRBD2 (5 bases each). Germline V gene lookup returns CDR1 SNHLY and CDR2 FYNNEI. V was pared by 6 bases and J by 2 bases, with 15 bases between. The CDR3 has 15 residues. CDR3 amino acids: CASRARDLSTDTQYF. CDR3 DNA sequence: TGTGCCAGCAGGGCCCGGGACCTCTCCACAGATACGCAGTATTTT.

This clonotype was counted at least ten times. The V and J genes are TRBV7-3 and TRBJ1-1, with no clear D. In germline, CDR1 is SGHTA, CDR2 FQGTGA. V lost 1 base and J 1 base, leaving 10 bases between the germline ends. The CDR3 runs 15 residues. The CDR3 reads CASSLMGGSNTEAFF. CDR3 DNA sequence: TGTGCCAGCAGCTTAATGGGAGGGTCGAACACTGAAGCTTTCTTT. The full variable domain, completed using reference TRBV7-3 and TRBJ1-1, is GAGVSQTPSNKVTEKGKYVELRCDPISGHTALYWYRQSLGQGPEFLIYFQGTGAADDSGLPNDRFFAVRPEGSVSTLKIQRTERGDSAVYLCASSLMGGSNTEAFFGQGTRLTVV.

V gene TRBV29-1 combines with J gene TRBJ2-2; D remains unclear. This CDR3 is 12 amino acids long. V was shortened by 5 bases and J by 3 bases, with 7 bases between the two germline ends. Per germline, CDR1 SQVTM and CDR2 ANQGSEA. The DNA of the CDR3 is TGCAGCGTTCGTCCTCACACCGGGGAGCTGTTTTTT. It yields the protein CSVRPHTGELFF.

This clonotype was counted only a few times. This chain joins TRBV3-1 and TRBJ2-7, with unresolved D. The CDR3 covers 16 residues. The V gene lost 4 bases and the J gene lost 0 bases, with 16 bases spanning the gap. CDR1 is LGHDT and CDR2 is YNNKEL in the germline V gene (reference sequence). The CDR3 DNA is TGTGCCAGCAGCCCTGGCGAGACGGTAAGCTCCTACGAGCAGTACTTC. Protein: CASSPGETVSSYEQYF.

The rearrangement joins TRBV7-2 to TRBJ2-2; weak D call: TRBD1 (5 bases). CDR3 size: 16 residues. Trimming removed 5 bases at V and 5 bases at J, with 18 bases between. The V gene's germline CDR1 is SGHTA and CDR2 FQGNSA. The CDR3 is CASSHGTGVGTGELFF. In nucleotides, the CDR3 is TGTGCCAGCAGCCACGGAACAGGAGTTGGGACCGGGGAGCTGTTTTTT.

This clonotype was found a few times. The chain recombines TRBV6-5 with TRBJ2-7; 10 bases agree with TRBD1. Germline V gene lookup returns CDR1 MNHEY and CDR2 SVGAGI. The CDR3 is made up of 13 amino acids. Trimming removed 6 bases from V and 6 bases from J; junction bases left unmatched: 5. The CDR3 sequence is CASRPDRGREQYF. CDR3 in DNA: TGTGCCAGCAGACCAGACAGGGGGCGCGAGCAGTACTTC.

Of note for this clonotype: This may be a read error: a much more frequent sequence differs by one nucleotide. The chain links TRBV14 to TRBJ1-1, with D perhaps matching TRBD1 (6 bases). The CDR3 is made up of 14 amino acids. The germline V gene encodes CDR1 SGHDN and CDR2 FVKESK. Written as DNA, the CDR3 is TGTGCCAGCAGCCAAGTGAGGGGGGGCACTAAAGCTTTCTTT. Its protein product is CASSQVRGGTKAFF.